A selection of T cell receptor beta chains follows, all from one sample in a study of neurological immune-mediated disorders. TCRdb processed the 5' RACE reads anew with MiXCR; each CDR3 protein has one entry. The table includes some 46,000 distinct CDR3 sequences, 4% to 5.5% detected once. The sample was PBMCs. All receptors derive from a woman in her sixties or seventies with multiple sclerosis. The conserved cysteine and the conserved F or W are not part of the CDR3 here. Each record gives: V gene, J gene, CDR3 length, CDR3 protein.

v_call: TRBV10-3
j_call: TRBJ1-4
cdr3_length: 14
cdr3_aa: AISESMGTGHEKLF

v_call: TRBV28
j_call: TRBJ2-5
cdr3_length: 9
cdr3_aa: ASTGGETQY

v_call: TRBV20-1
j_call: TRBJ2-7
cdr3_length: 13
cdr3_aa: SARGPGQESYEQY

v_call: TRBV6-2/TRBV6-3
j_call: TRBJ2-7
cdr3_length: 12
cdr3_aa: ASSYTRGTSEQY

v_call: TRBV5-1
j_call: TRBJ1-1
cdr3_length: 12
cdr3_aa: ASSGPARGTEAF

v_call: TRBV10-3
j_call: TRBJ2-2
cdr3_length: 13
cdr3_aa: AISEDRTNTGELF

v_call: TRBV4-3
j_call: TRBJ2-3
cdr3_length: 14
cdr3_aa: ASSSRAAGGGDTQY

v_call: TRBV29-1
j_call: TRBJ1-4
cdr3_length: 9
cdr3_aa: SVEGIQGLF

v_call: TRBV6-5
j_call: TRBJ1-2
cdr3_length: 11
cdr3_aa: ASSYEDNYGYT

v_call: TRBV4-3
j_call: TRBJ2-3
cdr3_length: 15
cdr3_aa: ASSHPGLAGGGDTQY

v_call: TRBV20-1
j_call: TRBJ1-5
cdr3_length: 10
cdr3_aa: SASSADQPQH

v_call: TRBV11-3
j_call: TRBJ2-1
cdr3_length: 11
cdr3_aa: ASGSSGNNEQF

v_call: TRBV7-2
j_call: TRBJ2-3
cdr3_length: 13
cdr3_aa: ASSSLAGLTDTQY

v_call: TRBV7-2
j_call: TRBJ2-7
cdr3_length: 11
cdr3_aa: ASTPGGFYEQY

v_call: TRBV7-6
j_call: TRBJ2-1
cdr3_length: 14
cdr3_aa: ASSLASSGGWSEQF

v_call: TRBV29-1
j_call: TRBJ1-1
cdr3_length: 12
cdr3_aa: SFGQGAIGTEAF

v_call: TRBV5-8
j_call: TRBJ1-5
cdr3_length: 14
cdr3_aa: ASSSPTGSPNQPQH

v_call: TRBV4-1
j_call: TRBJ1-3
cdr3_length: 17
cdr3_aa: ASSQDAERWWRERNTIY

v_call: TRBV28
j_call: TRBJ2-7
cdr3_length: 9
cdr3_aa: ATVDSYEQY

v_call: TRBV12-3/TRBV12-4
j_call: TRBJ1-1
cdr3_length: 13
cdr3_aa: ASRPVMGGNTEAF

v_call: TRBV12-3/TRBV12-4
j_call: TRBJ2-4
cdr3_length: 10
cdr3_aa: ASSQTGNIQY

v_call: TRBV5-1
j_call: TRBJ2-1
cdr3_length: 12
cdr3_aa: ASSLGLAENEQF

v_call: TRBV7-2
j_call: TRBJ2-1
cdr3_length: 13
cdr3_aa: ASSLAAGEYNEQF

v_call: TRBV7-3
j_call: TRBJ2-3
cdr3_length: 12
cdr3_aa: ASSLRAGTDTQY

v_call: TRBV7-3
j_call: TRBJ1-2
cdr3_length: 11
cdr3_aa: ASSLSQYYGYT

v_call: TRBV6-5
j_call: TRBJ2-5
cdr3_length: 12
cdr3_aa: ASSSQQDQETQY

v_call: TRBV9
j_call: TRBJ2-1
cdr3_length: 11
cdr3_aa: ATPKGRHNEQF

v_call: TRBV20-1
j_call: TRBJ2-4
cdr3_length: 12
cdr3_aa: SAGGQIAKNIQY

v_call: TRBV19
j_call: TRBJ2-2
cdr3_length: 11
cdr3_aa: ASSTQGEVELF

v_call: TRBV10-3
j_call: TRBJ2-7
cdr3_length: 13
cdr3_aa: AISENFDSNNEQY

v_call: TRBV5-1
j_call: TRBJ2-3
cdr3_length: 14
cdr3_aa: ASSRATSGRADTQY

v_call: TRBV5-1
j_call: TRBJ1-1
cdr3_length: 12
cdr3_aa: ASSLPGGNTEAF

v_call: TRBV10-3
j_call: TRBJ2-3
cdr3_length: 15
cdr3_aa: AISDILTLKGTDTQY

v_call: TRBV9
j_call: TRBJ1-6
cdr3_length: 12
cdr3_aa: ASSGLGYNSPLH

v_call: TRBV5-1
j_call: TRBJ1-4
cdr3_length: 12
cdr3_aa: ASSLAGGEVKLF

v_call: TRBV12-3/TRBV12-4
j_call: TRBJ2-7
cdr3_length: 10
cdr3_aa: ASSRDTEEQY

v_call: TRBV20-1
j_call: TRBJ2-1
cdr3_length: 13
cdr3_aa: SARDGGLAGGEQF

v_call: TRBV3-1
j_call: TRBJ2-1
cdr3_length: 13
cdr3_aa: ASSQSPGPGDEQF

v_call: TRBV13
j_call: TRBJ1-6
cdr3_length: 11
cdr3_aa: ASSPRRGSPLN

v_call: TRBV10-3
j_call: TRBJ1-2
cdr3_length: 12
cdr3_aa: AISSKQGNYGYT

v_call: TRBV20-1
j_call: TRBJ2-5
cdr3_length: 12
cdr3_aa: SARGSDQGETQY

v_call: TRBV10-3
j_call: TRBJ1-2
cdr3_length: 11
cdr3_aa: AISPNTASGYT

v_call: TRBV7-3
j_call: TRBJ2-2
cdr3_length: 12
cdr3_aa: ASSSPSAPGELF

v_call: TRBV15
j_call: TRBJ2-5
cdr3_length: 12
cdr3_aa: ATSRDFNQETQY

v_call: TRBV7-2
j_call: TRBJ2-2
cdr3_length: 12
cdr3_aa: ASSLGRGTGELF

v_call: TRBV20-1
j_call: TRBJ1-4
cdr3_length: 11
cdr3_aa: SARTGGNEKLF

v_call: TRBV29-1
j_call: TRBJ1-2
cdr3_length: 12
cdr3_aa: SVGERGVFRGYT

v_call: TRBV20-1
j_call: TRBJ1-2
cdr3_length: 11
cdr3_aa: SASQQGGLGYT

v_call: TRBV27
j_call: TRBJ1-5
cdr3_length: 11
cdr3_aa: ASKGGYNQPQH